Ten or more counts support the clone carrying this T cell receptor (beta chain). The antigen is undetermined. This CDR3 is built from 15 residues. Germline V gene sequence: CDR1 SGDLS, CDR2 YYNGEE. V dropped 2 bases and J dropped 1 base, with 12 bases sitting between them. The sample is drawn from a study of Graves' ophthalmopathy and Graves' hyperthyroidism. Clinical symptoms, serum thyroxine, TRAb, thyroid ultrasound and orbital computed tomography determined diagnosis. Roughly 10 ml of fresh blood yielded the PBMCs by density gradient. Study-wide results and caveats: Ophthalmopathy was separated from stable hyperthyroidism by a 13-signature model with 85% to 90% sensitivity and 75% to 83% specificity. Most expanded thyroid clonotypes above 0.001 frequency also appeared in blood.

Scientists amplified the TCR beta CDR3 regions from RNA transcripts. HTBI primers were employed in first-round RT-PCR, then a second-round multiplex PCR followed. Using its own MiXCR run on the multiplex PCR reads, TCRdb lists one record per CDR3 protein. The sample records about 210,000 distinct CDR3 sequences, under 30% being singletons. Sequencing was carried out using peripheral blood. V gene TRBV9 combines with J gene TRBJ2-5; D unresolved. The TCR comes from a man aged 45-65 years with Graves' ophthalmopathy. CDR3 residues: CASSVDGRSQETQYF. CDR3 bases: TGTGCCAGCAGCGTCGACGGCCGAAGCCAAGAGACCCAGTACTTC.